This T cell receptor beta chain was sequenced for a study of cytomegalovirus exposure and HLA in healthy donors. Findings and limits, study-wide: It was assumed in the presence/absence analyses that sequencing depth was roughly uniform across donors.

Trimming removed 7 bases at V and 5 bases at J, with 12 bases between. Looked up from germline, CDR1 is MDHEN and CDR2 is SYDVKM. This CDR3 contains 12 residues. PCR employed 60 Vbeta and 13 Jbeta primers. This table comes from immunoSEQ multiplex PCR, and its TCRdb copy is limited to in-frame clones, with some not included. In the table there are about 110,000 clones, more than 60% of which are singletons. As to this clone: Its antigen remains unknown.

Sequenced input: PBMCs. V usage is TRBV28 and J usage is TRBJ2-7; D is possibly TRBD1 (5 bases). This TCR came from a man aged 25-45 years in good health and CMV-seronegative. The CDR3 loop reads CASIQWGHEQYF. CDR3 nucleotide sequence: TGTGCCAGCATCCAGTGGGGCCACGAGCAGTACTTC.